The present entry profiles one T cell receptor (beta chain) with its context. The data were taken from a study of blood T cell repertoires in COVID-19. Study-wide background: The United States, Italy and Spain supplied acute and convalescent COVID-19 samples.

In the study's own analysis: Researchers report that nucleated cell counts were estimated from reference gene primer amplification. Data came from immunoSEQ multiplex PCR; TCRdb stores just in-frame clones and leaves some out. From that table come the V and J calls and clone size; the DNA was used to work out D and trimming. The top ten hold 1.9% of the sample, which has 86,000 or so clones, roughly 91% seen once. With 1 base removed from V and 0 bases from J, the gap between germline ends came to 15 bases. Per germline, CDR1 SGHNT and CDR2 YENEEA. CDR3 size: 17 residues. V is TRBV11-3 and J is TRBJ2-5; tentatively, D is TRBD1 (5 bases). The material sequenced was peripheral blood. The receptor comes from a woman aged 50 to 65 in a cohort sampled during active COVID-19. CDR3 DNA: TGTGCCAGCAGCTTAGGGGGTGACAGCCAGTACCAAGAGACCCAGTACTTC. As protein: CASSLGGDSQYQETQYF.